These T cell receptor beta chains were read from a single sample in a study of response to subunit inactivated influenza vaccine. TCRdb re-called the RT-PCR reads with MiXCR, one entry per CDR3 protein. Of 600,000 to 850,000 distinct CDR3 sequences listed, 13% to 15% are singletons. The sequencing here drew on PBMCs from blood, taken around 14 days before vaccination. The receptors come from a man aged 50 to 59 who received an inactivated influenza vaccine. Each CDR3 is given with its conserved first and last residue.

>TRBV7-2|15
CASSLAQWGNQPQHF
>TRBV7-9|15
CASSPTSGIPDTQYF
>TRBV5-1|13
CASNPDRGTEAFF
>TRBV25-1|14
CASSVGGGSNEQFF
>TRBV12-3/TRBV12-4|15
CASNRRASSYNEQFF
>TRBV6-1|14
CASSQGGGPTGYTF
>TRBV10-3|11
CAITGTGGYTF
>TRBV29-1|15
CSVDQRCSGNQPQHF
>TRBV7-8|15
CASSLRDSSSYEQYF
>TRBV7-8|16
CASTSSRTLNTGELFF
>TRBV3-1|15
CASSQDFGGTYEQYF
>TRBV6-1|14
CASKTGANQETQYF
>TRBV6-1|14
CASRGNRVDGEQFF
>TRBV2|12
CASHPGLPGYTF
>TRBV6-5|15
CASSYWTSGTNEQFF
>TRBV28|15
CASTPPGRKIYEQYF
>TRBV7-9|16
CASSLGGTDQREKLFF
>TRBV12-3/TRBV12-4|17
CASNPEGVLRGSGELFF
>TRBV20-1|14
CSASLRTVSYEQYF
>TRBV7-6|16
CASSPGTAEGTDTQYF
>TRBV5-1|15
CASSITGGVQYEQYF
>TRBV4-1|18
CASSLTSPGGFSGNTIYF
>TRBV7-9|12
CASSLDRGEQYF
>TRBV2|15
CASSSRPDRTDTQYF
>TRBV28|16
CASSLSTGGIDQPQHF
>TRBV6-2/TRBV6-3|21
CASSPFFKGGTTSSGANVLTF
>TRBV14|17
CASSHPGTVTLNTEAFF
>TRBV27|15
CASRGTSGGSYEQYF
>TRBV29-1|14
CSVGLGGLEDIQYF
>TRBV29-1|16
CSGLGTSGSNTGELFF
>TRBV4-2|15
CASSQETGFNNEQFF
>TRBV20-1|15
CSARGSGKNTGELFF
>TRBV7-8|16
CASTQSLAGERETQYF
>TRBV29-1|15
CSVDRGGRTYNEQFF
>TRBV5-1|13
CASSPRTSDEQYF
>TRBV7-9|14
CASSFDRLAGEQFF
>TRBV4-1|16
CASSQSPSGGQETQYF
>TRBV27|14
CASSFLGMNTEAFF
>TRBV7-6|15
CASSSTGPLYNEQFF
>TRBV18|15
CASSRQGVHNEKLFF
>TRBV9|16
CASSGALAGEGNEQFF
>TRBV25-1|19
CASSPRRGAGGLNTVELFF
>TRBV6-2/TRBV6-3|16
CASSYRTSGSNYEQYF
>TRBV24-1|16
CATSDPGTGFAGELFF
>TRBV12-3/TRBV12-4|11
CASSSLNEQFF
>TRBV5-1|12
CASSLIKDTQYF
>TRBV29-1|15
CSVEDRRRLSYEQYF
>TRBV18|14
CASSGTTVNQPQHF
>TRBV6-2/TRBV6-3|20
CASSSWTSGGPKGHQETQYF
>TRBV4-3|15
CASSQDLAGVSEQYF